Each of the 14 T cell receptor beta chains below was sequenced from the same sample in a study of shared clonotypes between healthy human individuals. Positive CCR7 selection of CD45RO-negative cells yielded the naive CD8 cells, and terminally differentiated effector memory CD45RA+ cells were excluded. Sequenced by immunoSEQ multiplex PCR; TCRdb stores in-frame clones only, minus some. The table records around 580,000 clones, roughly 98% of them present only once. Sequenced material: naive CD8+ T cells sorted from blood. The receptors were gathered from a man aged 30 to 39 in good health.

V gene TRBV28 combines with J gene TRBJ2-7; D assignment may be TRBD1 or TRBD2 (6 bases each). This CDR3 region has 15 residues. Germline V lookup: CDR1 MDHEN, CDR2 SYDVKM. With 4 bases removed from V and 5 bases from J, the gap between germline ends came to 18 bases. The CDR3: CASSSPPGAKNEQYF. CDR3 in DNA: TGTGCCAGCAGTTCCCCCCCGGGGGCTAAGAACGAGCAGTACTTC.

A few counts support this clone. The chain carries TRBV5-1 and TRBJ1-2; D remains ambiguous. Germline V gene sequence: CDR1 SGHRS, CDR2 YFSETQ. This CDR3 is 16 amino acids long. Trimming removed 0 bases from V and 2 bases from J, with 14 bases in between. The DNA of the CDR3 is TGCGCCAGCAGCTTGGAACCCGGGGTAGGCAACTATGGCTACACCTTC. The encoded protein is CASSLEPGVGNYGYTF.

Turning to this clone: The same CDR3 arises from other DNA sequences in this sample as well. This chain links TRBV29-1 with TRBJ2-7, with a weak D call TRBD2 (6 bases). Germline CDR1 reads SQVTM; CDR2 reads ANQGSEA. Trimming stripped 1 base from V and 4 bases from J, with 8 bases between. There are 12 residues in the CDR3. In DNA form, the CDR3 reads TGCAGCGTTGAAGGTAGCGGTTACGAGCAGTACTTC. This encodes CSVEGSGYEQYF.

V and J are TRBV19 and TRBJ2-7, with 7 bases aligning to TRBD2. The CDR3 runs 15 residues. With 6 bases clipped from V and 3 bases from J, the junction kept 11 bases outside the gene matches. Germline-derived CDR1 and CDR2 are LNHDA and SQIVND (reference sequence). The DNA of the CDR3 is TGTGCCAGTAGCCCCGGACTAGGCATTTTCTACGAGCAGTACTTC. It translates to CASSPGLGIFYEQYF.

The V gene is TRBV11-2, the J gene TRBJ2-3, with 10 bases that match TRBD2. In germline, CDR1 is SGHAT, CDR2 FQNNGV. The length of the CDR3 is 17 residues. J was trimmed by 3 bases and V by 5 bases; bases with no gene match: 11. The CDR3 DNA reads TGTGCCAGCAGCGTGCCCGGGACTAGCGTAAGGACAGATACGCAGTATTTT. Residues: CASSVPGTSVRTDTQYF. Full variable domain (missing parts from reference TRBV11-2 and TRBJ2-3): EAGVAQSPRYKIIEKRQSVAFWCNPISGHATLYWYQQILGQGPKLLIQFQNNGVVDDSQLPKDRFSAERLKGVDSTLKIQPAKLEDSAVYLCASSVPGTSVRTDTQYFGPGTRLTVL.

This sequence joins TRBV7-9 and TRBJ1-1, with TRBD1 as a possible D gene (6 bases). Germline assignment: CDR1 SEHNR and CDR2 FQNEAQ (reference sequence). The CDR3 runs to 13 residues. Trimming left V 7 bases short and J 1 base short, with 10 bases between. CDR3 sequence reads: CASKTQGNTEAFF. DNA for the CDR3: TGTGCCAGCAAAACACAGGGGAACACTGAAGCTTTCTTT.

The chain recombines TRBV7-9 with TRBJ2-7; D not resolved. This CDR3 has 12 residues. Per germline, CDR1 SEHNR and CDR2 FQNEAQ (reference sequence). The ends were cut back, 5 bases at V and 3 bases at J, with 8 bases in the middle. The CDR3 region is CASSQGIYEQYF. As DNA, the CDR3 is TGTGCCAGCAGCCAAGGAATCTACGAGCAGTACTTC. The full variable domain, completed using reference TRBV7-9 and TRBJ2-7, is DTGVSQNPRHKITKRGQNVTFRCDPISEHNRLYWYRQTLGQGPEFLTYFQNEAQLEKSRLLSDRFSAERPKGSFSTLEIQRTEQGDSAMYLCASSQGIYEQYFGPGTRLTVT.

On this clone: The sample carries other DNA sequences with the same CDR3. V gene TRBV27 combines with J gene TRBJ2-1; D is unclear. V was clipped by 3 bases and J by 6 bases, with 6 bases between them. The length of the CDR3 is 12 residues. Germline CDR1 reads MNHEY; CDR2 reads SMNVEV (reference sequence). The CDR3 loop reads CASSFSGNEQFF. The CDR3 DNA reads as TGTGCCAGCAGTTTTTCGGGCAATGAGCAGTTCTTC.

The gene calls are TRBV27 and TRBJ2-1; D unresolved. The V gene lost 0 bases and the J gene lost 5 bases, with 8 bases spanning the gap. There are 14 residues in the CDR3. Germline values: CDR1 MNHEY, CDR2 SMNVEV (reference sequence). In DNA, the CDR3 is TGTGCCAGCAGTTTATCGTTGAGGAACAATGAGCAGTTCTTC. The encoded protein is CASSLSLRNNEQFF.

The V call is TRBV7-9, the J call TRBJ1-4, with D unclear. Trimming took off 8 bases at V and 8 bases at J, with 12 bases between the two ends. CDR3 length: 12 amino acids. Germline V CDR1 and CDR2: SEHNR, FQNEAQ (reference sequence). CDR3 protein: CASRGPGEKLFF. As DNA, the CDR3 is TGTGCCAGCCGGGGTCCTGGAGAAAAACTGTTTTTT.

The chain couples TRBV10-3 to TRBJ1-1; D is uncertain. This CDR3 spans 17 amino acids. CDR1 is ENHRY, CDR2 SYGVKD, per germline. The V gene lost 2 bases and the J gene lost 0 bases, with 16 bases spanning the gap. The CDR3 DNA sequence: TGTGCCATCAGTGAGATAGACCGGGAAGTAATGAACACTGAAGCTTTCTTT. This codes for CAISEIDREVMNTEAFF.

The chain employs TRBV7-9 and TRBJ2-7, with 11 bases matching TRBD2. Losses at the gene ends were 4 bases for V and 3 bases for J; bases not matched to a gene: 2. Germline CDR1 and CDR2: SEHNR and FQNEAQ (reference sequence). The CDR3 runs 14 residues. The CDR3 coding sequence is TGTGCCAGCAGCTCGACTAGCGGGAACTACGAGCAGTACTTC. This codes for CASSSTSGNYEQYF.

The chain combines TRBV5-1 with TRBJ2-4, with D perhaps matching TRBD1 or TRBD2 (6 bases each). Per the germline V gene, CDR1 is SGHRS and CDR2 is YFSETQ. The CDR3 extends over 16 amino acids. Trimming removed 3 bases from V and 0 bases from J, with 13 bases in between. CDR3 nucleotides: TGCGCCAGCAGCTACATGGGGGGCATAGCCAAAAACATTCAGTACTTC. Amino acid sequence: CASSYMGGIAKNIQYF.

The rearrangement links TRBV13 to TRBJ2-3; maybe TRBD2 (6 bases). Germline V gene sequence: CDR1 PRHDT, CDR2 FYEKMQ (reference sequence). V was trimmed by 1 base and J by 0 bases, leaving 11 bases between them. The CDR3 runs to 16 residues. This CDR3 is CASSLDLGGSTDTQYF. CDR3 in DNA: TGTGCCAGCAGCTTAGACTTGGGGGGAAGCACAGATACGCAGTATTTT.